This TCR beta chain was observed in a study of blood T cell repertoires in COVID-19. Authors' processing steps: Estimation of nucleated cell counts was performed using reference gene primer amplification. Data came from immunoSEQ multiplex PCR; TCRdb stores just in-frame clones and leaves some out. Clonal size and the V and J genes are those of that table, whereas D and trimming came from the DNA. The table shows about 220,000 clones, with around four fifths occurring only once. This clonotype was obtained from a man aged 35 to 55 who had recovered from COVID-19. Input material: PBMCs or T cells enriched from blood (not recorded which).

CDR3 sequence reads: CASSPDRDPYNEQFF. The CDR3 DNA is TGTGCCAGCAGCCCCGACAGGGACCCCTACAATGAGCAGTTCTTC. This rearrangement joins TRBV5-4 to TRBJ2-1; 7 nucleotides agree with TRBD1. The CDR3 runs 15 residues. Per germline, CDR1 SGHNT and CDR2 YYREEE (reference sequence). V shed 4 bases, J shed 2 bases, and the junction held 6 bases outside the gene matches.